One and the same sample provided the 11 T cell receptor beta chains below, sequenced in a study of T cell changes during pregnancy in multiple sclerosis (dated by TCRdb to between 2017 and 2020). To prepare the library, the immunoSEQ multiplex PCR assay was applied. In TCRdb, the immuneACCESS table is reduced to in-frame sequences with V and J assigned. These tables do not hold every clone; where another copy was compared, an unresolved V gene accounts for under half, and the others remain unexplained. The sample data list tens of thousands of clones, and under 95% of these were observed just once. The ten largest clones represent around 0.58% of the sample. Specimen: CD4+ T cells from peripheral blood mononuclear cells, collected in the third trimester of pregnancy. The receptors were sampled from a female donor with multiple sclerosis, enrolled in a pregnancy study.

The genes are TRBV6-6 and TRBJ1-1, with 11 bases aligning to TRBD1. The ends lost 6 bases at V and 5 bases at J; junction bases unmatched: 5. Germline V CDR1 and CDR2: MNHNY, SVGAGI (reference sequence). The CDR3 loop spans 14 amino acids. As DNA, the CDR3 is TGTGCCAGCAGCCCCGGGGACAGGGGGACTGAAGCTTTCTTT. Its protein product is CASSPGDRGTEAFF.

This clone is a singleton in its sample. The V gene is TRBV29-1, the J gene TRBJ2-2; no definite D call. V was cut by 3 bases and J by 0 bases, with 5 bases left in between. Germline V gives CDR1 SQVTM, CDR2 ANQGSEA. This CDR3 spans 13 amino acids. CDR3 amino acids: CSVDPANTGELFF. In DNA, the CDR3 is TGCAGCGTTGACCCTGCGAACACCGGGGAGCTGTTTTTT.

Comment on this clone: The final CDR3 position lacks the conserved phenylalanine or tryptophan, pointing to a likely read error. The limits of the CDR3 on the DNA are not certain, so only TCRdb's listed CDR3 is given. The chain is built from TRBV6-6 and TRBJ1-4; the D call of TRBD1 is as the table states it, not checked on the DNA. The CDR3 sequence runs 12 residues, both termini included. Germline V gene data show CDR1 as MNHNY and CDR2 as SVGAGI (reference sequence). This CDR3 is CASSYRPGQRPI.

The rearrangement links TRBV18 to TRBJ1-3; D remains ambiguous. V gave up 3 bases and J gave up 0 bases, with 9 bases separating them. The germline gives CDR1 KGHSH, CDR2 LQKENI. CDR3 length: 15 residues. For the CDR3, the DNA is TGTGCCAGCTCACCTCTAGCTAGCTCTGGAAACACCATATATTTT. This sequence encodes CASSPLASSGNTIYF.

The V call is TRBV29-1, the J call TRBJ2-3; tentative D call: TRBD2 (5 bases). The CDR3 runs to 13 residues. Germline V gene data show CDR1 as SQVTM and CDR2 as ANQGSEA. Trimming shortened V by 3 bases and J by 2 bases, and 9 bases separated the two germline ends. CDR3: CSVDEGYTDTQYF. In DNA form, the CDR3 reads TGCAGCGTTGATGAGGGTTACACAGATACGCAGTATTTT.

The chain is built from TRBV4-1 and TRBJ2-7; possible D gene TRBD2, 5 bases. Germline V CDR1 and CDR2: MGHRA, YSYEKL. CDR3 length equals 14 residues. V was shortened by 1 base and J by 3 bases, with 10 bases between the two germline ends. CDR3 loop: CASSQGGHLYEQYF. As DNA, the CDR3 is TGCGCCAGCAGCCAAGGCGGGCACCTCTACGAGCAGTACTTC.

The table lists this clone with a count of one. The chain joins TRBV6-5 to TRBJ2-5; no definite D call. The CDR3 has 13 amino acids. Trimming left V 7 bases short and J 5 bases short, with 14 bases between. Germline loops: CDR1 MNHEY, CDR2 SVGAGI. CDR3 residues: CASTPSRGETQYF. The CDR3 region has the DNA TGTGCCAGCACCCCGAGCAGAGGCGAGACCCAGTACTTC.

This rearrangement joins TRBV18 to TRBJ1-5; a weak D match, TRBD1 (5 bases). The V and J ends lost 0 bases and 5 bases respectively, with 14 bases between them. CDR1 KGHSH and CDR2 LQKENI come from the germline V gene. The CDR3 loop spans 16 amino acids. The CDR3 DNA is TGTGCCAGCTCACCACCGAACTGGGGGGGAGATCAGCCCCAGCATTTT. It yields the protein CASSPPNWGGDQPQHF.

The CDR3 spells CASSIDPGGHPRYNEQFF. DNA for the CDR3: TGTGCCAGTAGTATCGATCCAGGGGGCCACCCCCGGTACAATGAGCAGTTCTTC. The gene calls are TRBV19 and TRBJ2-1, with 8 positions matching TRBD1. V shed 3 bases and J 4 bases; nucleotides not matched to a gene: 14. The CDR3 totals 18 residues. From germline, CDR1 is LNHDA and CDR2 SQIVND (reference sequence).

The chain is built from TRBV5-1 and TRBJ2-1, with 9 bases fitting TRBD2. Per the germline V gene, CDR1 is SGHRS and CDR2 is YFSETQ. The V gene end was trimmed by 0 bases and the J gene end by 7 bases; junction bases not matched to a gene: 2. This CDR3 spans 14 amino acids. The CDR3: CASSLVLAGNEQFF. The CDR3 DNA follows: TGCGCCAGCAGCTTGGTTCTAGCGGGAAATGAGCAGTTCTTC.

This clone was seen a few times. The CDR3 sequence: CSVAGLKVSYEQYF. In nucleotides, the CDR3 is TGCAGCGTTGCGGGGTTGAAGGTCTCCTACGAGCAGTACTTC. V usage is TRBV29-1 and J usage is TRBJ2-7; TRBD2 is a possible D gene (5 bases). This CDR3 is 14 amino acids long. Germline loops: CDR1 SQVTM, CDR2 ANQGSEA. The ends were cut back, 4 bases at V and 0 bases at J, with 13 bases in the middle.